This T cell receptor beta chain was identified in a study of shared clonotypes between healthy human individuals. Across the study: The study used three CD4 naive, three CD4 memory, two CD8 naive and one CD8 memory plate per donor.

Trimming left V 5 bases short and J 2 bases short, with 12 bases between. Germline-derived CDR1 and CDR2 are GTSNPN and SVGIG (reference sequence). This CDR3 region has 13 residues. Donors were healthy HIV-negative adults without recently reported acute infections or vaccinations. Every donor was a Caucasian adult from Nashville, Tennessee. A deep-level run was used for the assay. Sequencing was performed with immunoSEQ multiplex PCR; in TCRdb, only in-frame clones are kept and a portion is missing. The data hold over 400,000 clones, with roughly 95% observed a single time. The sequencing input was naive CD4+ T cells sorted from blood. The subset: CD45RA+ positively selected. This sequence originates from a woman younger than 45 in good health. The chain uses TRBV30 and TRBJ2-5, with D maybe TRBD1 (6 bases). CDR3 sequence: CAWERDTQETQYF. CDR3 coding DNA: TGTGCCTGGGAAAGGGACACACAAGAGACCCAGTACTTC.